This is a list of T cell receptor beta chains from one sample in a study of T cells in narcolepsy. Assay: immunoSEQ multiplex PCR; the TCRdb copy retains only in-frame clones and omits some. The sample has around 30,000 clones, just under 80% seen once; the top ten hold less than 1.5%. Sequencing used CD45RA- memory CD4+ T cells from PBMCs. Receptors were obtained from a human donor with narcolepsy. CDR3s include the opening cysteine and the closing phenylalanine or tryptophan. A D gene is named only where the DNA matches it firmly.

D gene: TRBD2
V gene: TRBV11-2
J gene: TRBJ2-7
CDR3 protein: CASSSRLAESYEQYF

D gene: TRBD2
V gene: TRBV7-9
J gene: TRBJ2-5
CDR3 protein: CASSLGSGLSETQYF

D gene: NA
V gene: TRBV18
J gene: TRBJ1-5
CDR3 protein: CASSSDQGKNQPQHF

D gene: NA
V gene: TRBV6-5
J gene: TRBJ2-1
CDR3 protein: CASSSQTGYNEQFF

D gene: NA
V gene: TRBV29-1
J gene: TRBJ2-1
CDR3 protein: CSVGLGAIEQFF

D gene: NA
V gene: TRBV7-9
J gene: TRBJ1-1
CDR3 protein: CASSLESGGESAFF

D gene: TRBD1
V gene: TRBV11-3
J gene: TRBJ1-5
CDR3 protein: CASSSGQGDFSNQPQHF

D gene: NA
V gene: TRBV5-4
J gene: TRBJ1-5
CDR3 protein: CASSSGGGSRDQPQHF

D gene: NA
V gene: TRBV5-1
J gene: TRBJ1-1
CDR3 protein: CASSLRRGPGTEAFF

D gene: NA
V gene: TRBV6-1
J gene: TRBJ1-1
CDR3 protein: CASSGASVGSSLFGAFF

D gene: NA
V gene: TRBV18
J gene: TRBJ2-7
CDR3 protein: CASSPGVNEQYF

D gene: NA
V gene: TRBV5-6
J gene: TRBJ1-2
CDR3 protein: CASSLRTLVTANYGYTF

D gene: NA
V gene: TRBV6-5
J gene: TRBJ1-2
CDR3 protein: CASSSGRNYGYTF

D gene: TRBD1
V gene: TRBV15
J gene: TRBJ1-4
CDR3 protein: CATSRDRAATNEKLFF

D gene: TRBD1
V gene: TRBV6-5
J gene: TRBJ2-7
CDR3 protein: CASSLRGFYEQYF

D gene: NA
V gene: TRBV5-1
J gene: TRBJ2-1
CDR3 protein: CASSLKGTHSGDEQFF

D gene: TRBD2
V gene: TRBV27
J gene: TRBJ2-5
CDR3 protein: CASSSGLALVGTQYF

D gene: NA
V gene: TRBV5-4
J gene: TRBJ2-5
CDR3 protein: CASSSPQGIKGETQYF

D gene: NA
V gene: TRBV5-4
J gene: TRBJ1-1
CDR3 protein: CASSTHTGNTEAFF

D gene: TRBD1
V gene: TRBV6-6
J gene: TRBJ1-6
CDR3 protein: CASSYPGQGYNSPLHF

D gene: NA
V gene: TRBV29-1
J gene: TRBJ2-3
CDR3 protein: CSVEGGTDTQYF

D gene: TRBD1
V gene: TRBV18
J gene: TRBJ2-2
CDR3 protein: CASSPLVTGETGELFF

D gene: NA
V gene: TRBV5-4
J gene: TRBJ2-5
CDR3 protein: CASSLVSRRETQYF

D gene: TRBD1
V gene: TRBV7-9
J gene: TRBJ1-3
CDR3 protein: CASSSGGQGGRNTIYF

D gene: NA
V gene: TRBV6-4
J gene: TRBJ2-3
CDR3 protein: CASSESRGDTQYF

D gene: NA
V gene: TRBV18
J gene: TRBJ2-3
CDR3 protein: CASSLKDSGTDTQYF

D gene: TRBD1
V gene: TRBV6-5
J gene: TRBJ1-5
CDR3 protein: CASSPTGTGNQPQHF

D gene: TRBD2
V gene: TRBV6-1
J gene: TRBJ2-2
CDR3 protein: CASRLSGGRTGELFF

D gene: TRBD2
V gene: TRBV10-1
J gene: TRBJ2-3
CDR3 protein: CASSESTSGGTDTQYF

D gene: TRBD1
V gene: TRBV2
J gene: TRBJ1-6
CDR3 protein: CAKRAGQSNSPLHF

D gene: NA
V gene: TRBV10-1
J gene: TRBJ1-1
CDR3 protein: CASSERQDTEAFF

D gene: NA
V gene: TRBV5-6
J gene: TRBJ2-3
CDR3 protein: CASSLAAADTQYF

D gene: TRBD1
V gene: TRBV6-1
J gene: TRBJ2-2
CDR3 protein: CASSDQGADTGELFF

D gene: NA
V gene: TRBV12-1
J gene: TRBJ2-6
CDR3 protein: CASSSLVIGQSRANVLTF

D gene: NA
V gene: TRBV6-6
J gene: TRBJ1-1
CDR3 protein: CASSYSGAGNTEAFF

D gene: NA
V gene: TRBV6-5
J gene: TRBJ2-5
CDR3 protein: CASSPASVQETQYF

D gene: TRBD1
V gene: TRBV19
J gene: TRBJ1-5
CDR3 protein: CASSIIRQGKRGQPQHF

D gene: NA
V gene: TRBV4-2
J gene: TRBJ1-4
CDR3 protein: CASSSRDTREKLFF

D gene: TRBD1
V gene: TRBV19
J gene: TRBJ2-2
CDR3 protein: CASSPRTGHTGELFF

D gene: TRBD2
V gene: TRBV7-9
J gene: TRBJ2-3
CDR3 protein: CASSHGRAGTDTQYF

D gene: NA
V gene: TRBV5-1
J gene: TRBJ2-7
CDR3 protein: CASSLGGKSSYEQYF

D gene: NA
V gene: TRBV7-5
J gene: TRBJ1-5
CDR3 protein: CAGKGRDQPQHF

D gene: NA
V gene: TRBV18
J gene: TRBJ1-5
CDR3 protein: CASSRSRDVSQPQHF

D gene: NA
V gene: TRBV10-2
J gene: TRBJ2-2
CDR3 protein: CASSEIHLGTGELFF

D gene: NA
V gene: TRBV19
J gene: TRBJ1-6
CDR3 protein: CARPPVPDNSPLHF

D gene: NA
V gene: TRBV7-3
J gene: TRBJ2-3
CDR3 protein: CASSAHADTQYF

D gene: TRBD1
V gene: TRBV6-5
J gene: TRBJ2-7
CDR3 protein: CASSPDRRSYEQYF

D gene: NA
V gene: TRBV4-1
J gene: TRBJ2-7
CDR3 protein: CASSQEKIRTVSNYEQYF

D gene: TRBD2
V gene: TRBV27
J gene: TRBJ2-1
CDR3 protein: CASSRGLAFNEQFF